This T cell receptor beta chain was recorded in a study of CD8+ T cells in alopecia areata. Across the whole study: After 6 to 18 months of tofacitinib, follow-up continued 6 months off drug. By percentage of affected scalp area, the severity of treated patients was scored.

In the case of this clone: Antigen: not known.

Study findings and constraints: With one nonresponder, baseline CD8+ expansion's link to response remains uncertain. On tofacitinib, scalp and blood still held many of the expanded lesional clones.

Sample treatment: oral pan-JAK inhibitor, 5-10 mg twice daily. cDNA serving as the sequencing template came from extracted, reverse transcribed RNA. Sequencing was performed with immunoSEQ multiplex PCR; in TCRdb, only in-frame clones are kept and a portion is missing. The top ten hold 11% of the sample, which has under 130,000 clones, 70% to 90% seen once. This material consisted of CD8+ T cells sorted from blood, taken around week 31, from a patient treated with tofacitinib. The source of this sequence is a human donor with alopecia areata.

The CDR3: CASSSWTSGNEQFF. CDR3 sequence (DNA): TGTGCCAGCAGCTCCTGGACTAGCGGTAATGAGCAGTTCTTC. This chain joins TRBV7-8 and TRBJ2-1; 10 nucleotides match TRBD2. The V gene's germline CDR1 is SGHVS and CDR2 FQNEAQ. The CDR3 runs 14 residues. V gave up 4 bases and J gave up 7 bases; unmatched junction bases: 4.